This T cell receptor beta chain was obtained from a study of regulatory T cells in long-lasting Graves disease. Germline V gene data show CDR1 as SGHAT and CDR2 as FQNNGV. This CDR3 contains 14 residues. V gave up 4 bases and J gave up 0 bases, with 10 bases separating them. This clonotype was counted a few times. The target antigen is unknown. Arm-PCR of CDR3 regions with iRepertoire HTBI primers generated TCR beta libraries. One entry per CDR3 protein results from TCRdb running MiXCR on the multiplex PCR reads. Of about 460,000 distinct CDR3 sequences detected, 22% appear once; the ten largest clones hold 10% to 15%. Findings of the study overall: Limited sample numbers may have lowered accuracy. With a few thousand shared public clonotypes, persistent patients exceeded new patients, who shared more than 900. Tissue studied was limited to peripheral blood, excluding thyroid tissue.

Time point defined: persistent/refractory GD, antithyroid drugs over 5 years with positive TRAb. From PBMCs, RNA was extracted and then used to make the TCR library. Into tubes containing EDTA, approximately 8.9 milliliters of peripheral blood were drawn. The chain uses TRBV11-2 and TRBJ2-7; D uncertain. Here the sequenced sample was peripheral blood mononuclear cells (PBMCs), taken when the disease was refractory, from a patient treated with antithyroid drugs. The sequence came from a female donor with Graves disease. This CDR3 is CASSSRLTSYEQYF. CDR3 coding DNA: TGTGCCAGCAGCTCGCGGCTGACCTCCTACGAGCAGTACTTC.